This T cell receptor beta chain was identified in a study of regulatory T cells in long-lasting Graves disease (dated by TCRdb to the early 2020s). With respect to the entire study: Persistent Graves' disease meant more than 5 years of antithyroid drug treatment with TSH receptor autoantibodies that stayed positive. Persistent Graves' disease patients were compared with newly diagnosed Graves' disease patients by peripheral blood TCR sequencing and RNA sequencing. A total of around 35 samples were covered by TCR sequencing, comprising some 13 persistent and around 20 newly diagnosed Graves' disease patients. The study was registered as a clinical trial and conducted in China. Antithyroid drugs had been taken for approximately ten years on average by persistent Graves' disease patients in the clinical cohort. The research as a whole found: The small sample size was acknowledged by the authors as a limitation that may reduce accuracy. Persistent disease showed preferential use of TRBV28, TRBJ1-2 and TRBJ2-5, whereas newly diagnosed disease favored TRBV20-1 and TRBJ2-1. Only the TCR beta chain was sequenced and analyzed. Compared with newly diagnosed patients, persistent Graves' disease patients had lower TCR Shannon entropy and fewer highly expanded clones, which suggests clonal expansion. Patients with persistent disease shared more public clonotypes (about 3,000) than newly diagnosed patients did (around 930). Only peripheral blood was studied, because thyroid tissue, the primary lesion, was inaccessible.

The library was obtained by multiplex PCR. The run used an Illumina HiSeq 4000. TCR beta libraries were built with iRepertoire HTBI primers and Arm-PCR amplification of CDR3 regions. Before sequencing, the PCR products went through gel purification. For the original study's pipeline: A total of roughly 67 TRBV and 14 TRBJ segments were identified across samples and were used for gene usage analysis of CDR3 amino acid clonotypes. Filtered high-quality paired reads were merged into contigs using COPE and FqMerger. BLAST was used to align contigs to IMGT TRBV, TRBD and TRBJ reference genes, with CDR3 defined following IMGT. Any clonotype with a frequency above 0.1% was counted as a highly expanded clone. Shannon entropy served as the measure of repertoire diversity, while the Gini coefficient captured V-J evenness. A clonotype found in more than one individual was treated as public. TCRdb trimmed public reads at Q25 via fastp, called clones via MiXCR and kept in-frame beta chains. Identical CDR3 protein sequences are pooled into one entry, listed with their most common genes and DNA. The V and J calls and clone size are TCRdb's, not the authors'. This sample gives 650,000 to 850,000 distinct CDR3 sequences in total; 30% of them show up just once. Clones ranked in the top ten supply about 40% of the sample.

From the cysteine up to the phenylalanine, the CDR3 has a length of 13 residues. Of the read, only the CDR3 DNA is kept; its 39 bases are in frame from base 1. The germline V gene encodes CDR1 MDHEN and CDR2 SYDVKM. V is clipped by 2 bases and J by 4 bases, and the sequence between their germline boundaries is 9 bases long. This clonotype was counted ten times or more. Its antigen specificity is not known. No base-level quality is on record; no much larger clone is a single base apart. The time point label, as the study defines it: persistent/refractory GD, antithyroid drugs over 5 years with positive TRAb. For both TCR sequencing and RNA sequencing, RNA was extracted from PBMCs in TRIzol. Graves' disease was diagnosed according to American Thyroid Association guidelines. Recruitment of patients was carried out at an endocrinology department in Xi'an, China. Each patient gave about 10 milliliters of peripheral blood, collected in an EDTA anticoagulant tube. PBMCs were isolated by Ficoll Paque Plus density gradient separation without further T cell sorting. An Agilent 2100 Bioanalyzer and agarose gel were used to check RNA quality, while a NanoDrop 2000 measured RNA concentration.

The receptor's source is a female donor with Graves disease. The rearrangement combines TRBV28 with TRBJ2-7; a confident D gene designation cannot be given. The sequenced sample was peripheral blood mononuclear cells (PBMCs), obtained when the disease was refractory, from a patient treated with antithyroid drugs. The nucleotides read TGTGCCAGCAGTTTAGCTCCACCGTACGAGCAGTACTTC. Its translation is CASSLAPPYEQYF.